Given below is one T cell receptor beta chain in context. Its antigen is undetermined. All of the isolated RNA was reverse transcribed, so expressed TCRB transcripts were sequenced. Measured with immunoSEQ multiplex PCR; TCRdb has only the in-frame clones, and not every one. Of some 410,000 clones listed, about an eighth are singletons. Sampling consisted of one heparinised blood draw per donor, averaging about 110 mL. CDR1 is ENHRY and CDR2 is SYGVKD in the germline V gene. Trimming removed 4 bases at V and 3 bases at J, with 8 bases between. The CDR3 is 13 amino acids. The data belong to a study of beta chain features in type 1 diabetes. As for the study in general: Sorted cell examination encompassed approximately 110 million cells across all samples.

Study observations and caveats: Fewer insertions but more deletions were seen at VDJ junctions in type 1 diabetes patients.

Sequencing used naive CD4+ T cells from blood. The source of this sequence is a woman aged 18 to 35 in good health. The chain has TRBV10-3 and TRBJ2-3; no reliable D call. The CDR3 nucleotides read TGTGCCATCAGTGTACTCGGAACAGATACGCAGTATTTT. Its translation is CAISVLGTDTQYF.